This is a list of T cell receptor beta chains from one sample in a study of patients and donors after allogeneic stem cell transplantation. TCRdb reprocessed the RT-PCR reads via MiXCR and lists one record per CDR3 protein. This table has approximately 60,000 distinct CDR3 sequences, 13% appearing once. Material: blood, either unsorted or a sorted T cell fraction (not recorded which). The receptor source for this set is a human donor who was either an allogeneic HSCT recipient or a stem cell or donor lymphocyte infusion donor (not recorded which). It is not recorded whose cells these are; they may come from a transplant donor. CDR3s include the opening cysteine and the closing phenylalanine or tryptophan. Each record gives: D gene, clone size, J gene, CDR3 length, V gene, CDR3 protein, CDR3 DNA. The D gene is left open where the match is weak. A clone size is listed for some rows: how often the clone was seen (once, few, many), or a class if it is expanded.

D gene: -; clone size: many; J gene: TRBJ1-2; CDR3 length: 12; V gene: TRBV12-3/TRBV12-4; CDR3 protein: CASSFTLDGYTF; CDR3 DNA: TGTGCCAGCAGTTTCACCCTCGATGGCTACACCTTC
D gene: -; clone size: -; J gene: TRBJ2-7; CDR3 length: 16; V gene: TRBV4-2; CDR3 protein: CASSFEGVPSTYEQYF; CDR3 DNA: TGTGCCAGCAGCTTTGAAGGCGTCCCTAGCACCTACGAGCAGTACTTC
D gene: -; clone size: -; J gene: TRBJ1-4; CDR3 length: 16; V gene: TRBV11-2; CDR3 protein: CASSLDWMLTNEKLFF; CDR3 DNA: TGTGCCAGCAGCTTAGATTGGATGCTCACTAATGAAAAACTGTTTTTT
D gene: TRBD2; clone size: once; J gene: TRBJ2-3; CDR3 length: 14; V gene: TRBV20-1; CDR3 protein: CSPKSGRNTDTQYF; CDR3 DNA: TGCAGTCCTAAGAGCGGGAGGAACACAGATACGCAGTATTTT
D gene: TRBD2; clone size: -; J gene: TRBJ2-2; CDR3 length: 18; V gene: TRBV12-3/TRBV12-4; CDR3 protein: CASSLGLAAKPNTGELFF; CDR3 DNA: TGTGCCAGCAGTTTGGGACTAGCGGCCAAACCCAACACCGGGGAGCTGTTTTTT
D gene: TRBD1; clone size: many; J gene: TRBJ1-5; CDR3 length: 15; V gene: TRBV6-6; CDR3 protein: CASSYGRGGHQPQHF; CDR3 DNA: TGTGCCAGCAGTTACGGCAGGGGGGGCCATCAGCCCCAGCATTTT
D gene: -; clone size: many; J gene: TRBJ1-2; CDR3 length: 16; V gene: TRBV10-3; CDR3 protein: CAISDPSGRANYGYTF; CDR3 DNA: -
D gene: TRBD1; clone size: -; J gene: TRBJ2-7; CDR3 length: 18; V gene: TRBV18; CDR3 protein: CASSPHHSLGTVTYEQYF; CDR3 DNA: TGTGCCAGCTCACCACATCATTCGCTTGGGACAGTTACCTACGAGCAGTACTTC
D gene: TRBD1; clone size: many; J gene: TRBJ1-4; CDR3 length: 14; V gene: TRBV11-3; CDR3 protein: CASSFGQGGEKLFF; CDR3 DNA: TGTGCCAGCAGCTTCGGACAGGGTGGAGAAAAACTGTTTTTT
D gene: TRBD1; clone size: few; J gene: TRBJ2-7; CDR3 length: 16; V gene: TRBV4-1; CDR3 protein: CASSQKTGGNSYEQYF; CDR3 DNA: TGCGCCAGCAGCCAAAAAACAGGGGGCAACTCCTACGAGCAGTACTTC
D gene: TRBD2; clone size: few; J gene: TRBJ2-6; CDR3 length: 16; V gene: TRBV3-1; CDR3 protein: CASSQLLAWGANVLTF; CDR3 DNA: TGTGCCAGCAGCCAACTACTAGCGTGGGGGGCCAACGTCCTGACTTTC
D gene: -; clone size: few; J gene: TRBJ2-7; CDR3 length: 19; V gene: TRBV5-1; CDR3 protein: CASSLRPLFNRADFYEQYF; CDR3 DNA: TGCGCCAGCAGCTTGCGACCCCTTTTTAACAGGGCCGACTTCTACGAGCAGTACTTC
D gene: -; clone size: many; J gene: TRBJ1-2; CDR3 length: 15; V gene: TRBV6-2/TRBV6-3; CDR3 protein: CASSYWEQPNYGYTF; CDR3 DNA: TGTGCCAGCAGTTATTGGGAACAGCCTAACTATGGCTACACCTTC
D gene: -; clone size: few; J gene: TRBJ1-5; CDR3 length: 16; V gene: TRBV21-1; CDR3 protein: CASSKLHPRGNQPQHF; CDR3 DNA: TGTGCCAGCAGCAAATTGCACCCCCGGGGCAATCAGCCCCAGCATTTT
D gene: -; clone size: many; J gene: TRBJ1-4; CDR3 length: 13; V gene: TRBV20-1; CDR3 protein: CSAYQGSNEKLFF; CDR3 DNA: TGCAGTGCTTACCAAGGGTCTAATGAAAAACTGTTTTTT
D gene: -; clone size: few; J gene: TRBJ1-1; CDR3 length: 17; V gene: TRBV3-1; CDR3 protein: CASSQNNEREEDTEAFF; CDR3 DNA: TGTGCCAGCAGCCAAAACAACGAGCGGGAAGAGGACACTGAAGCTTTCTTT
D gene: TRBD1; clone size: many; J gene: TRBJ1-3; CDR3 length: 16; V gene: TRBV25-1; CDR3 protein: CASSGGTGGSGNTIYF; CDR3 DNA: TGTGCCAGCAGTGGAGGGACAGGGGGCTCTGGAAACACCATATATTTT
D gene: -; clone size: many; J gene: TRBJ2-3; CDR3 length: 13; V gene: TRBV6-6; CDR3 protein: CASSWGHGDTQYF; CDR3 DNA: TGTGCCAGCAGTTGGGGGCACGGTGATACGCAGTATTTT
D gene: TRBD1; clone size: -; J gene: TRBJ1-5; CDR3 length: 15; V gene: TRBV2; CDR3 protein: CASSVTGVGNQPQHF; CDR3 DNA: TGTGCCAGCAGTGTAACAGGGGTCGGCAATCAGCCCCAGCATTTT
D gene: TRBD2; clone size: -; J gene: TRBJ2-2; CDR3 length: 16; V gene: TRBV7-6; CDR3 protein: CASSYTTSGNTGELFF; CDR3 DNA: TGTGCCAGCAGCTACACGACTAGCGGGAACACCGGGGAGCTGTTTTTT
D gene: -; clone size: medium-sized; J gene: TRBJ2-5; CDR3 length: 12; V gene: TRBV19; CDR3 protein: CASSFDLETQYF; CDR3 DNA: TGTGCCAGTAGTTTCGATTTGGAGACCCAGTACTTC
D gene: -; clone size: -; J gene: TRBJ2-1; CDR3 length: 12; V gene: TRBV12-3/TRBV12-4; CDR3 protein: CASSSGSGEQFF; CDR3 DNA: TGTGCCAGCAGTTCCGGTAGTGGTGAGCAGTTCTTC
D gene: -; clone size: few; J gene: TRBJ2-2; CDR3 length: 14; V gene: TRBV11-2; CDR3 protein: CASSYGANTGELFF; CDR3 DNA: TGTGCCAGCAGCTACGGAGCGAACACCGGGGAGCTGTTTTTT
D gene: -; clone size: -; J gene: TRBJ1-1; CDR3 length: 12; V gene: TRBV12-3/TRBV12-4; CDR3 protein: CASSLSSTEAFF; CDR3 DNA: TGTGCCAGCAGTTTATCCAGCACTGAAGCTTTCTTT
D gene: -; clone size: few; J gene: TRBJ1-1; CDR3 length: 13; V gene: TRBV11-2; CDR3 protein: CASSLPGYTEAFF; CDR3 DNA: TGTGCCAGCAGCTTACCAGGATACACTGAAGCTTTCTTT
D gene: -; clone size: many; J gene: TRBJ2-7; CDR3 length: 14; V gene: TRBV27; CDR3 protein: CASSLAGPTYEQYF; CDR3 DNA: TGTGCCAGCAGTTTGGCGGGACCTACCTACGAGCAGTACTTC
D gene: -; clone size: few; J gene: TRBJ2-3; CDR3 length: 14; V gene: TRBV20-1; CDR3 protein: CSASSGQVTDTQYF; CDR3 DNA: TGCAGTGCTAGCTCGGGACAAGTCACAGATACGCAGTATTTT
D gene: -; clone size: few; J gene: TRBJ2-7; CDR3 length: 16; V gene: TRBV12-3/TRBV12-4; CDR3 protein: CASSFIETDGGYEQYF; CDR3 DNA: TGTGCCAGCAGTTTTATAGAGACGGACGGTGGGTACGAGCAGTACTTC
D gene: -; clone size: few; J gene: TRBJ2-5; CDR3 length: 19; V gene: TRBV3-1; CDR3 protein: CASSQDFPEGPHPRVTQYF; CDR3 DNA: TGTGCCAGCAGCCAAGATTTCCCGGAGGGACCCCATCCGAGGGTGACCCAGTACTTC
D gene: TRBD1; clone size: -; J gene: TRBJ2-3; CDR3 length: 15; V gene: TRBV10-3; CDR3 protein: CAISEWGQGSDTQYF; CDR3 DNA: TGTGCCATCAGTGAGTGGGGACAGGGGTCAGATACGCAGTATTTT
D gene: -; clone size: few; J gene: TRBJ2-7; CDR3 length: 10; V gene: TRBV6-5; CDR3 protein: CATGSNEQYF; CDR3 DNA: TGTGCAACGGGGAGTAACGAGCAGTACTTC
D gene: -; clone size: many; J gene: TRBJ1-1; CDR3 length: 11; V gene: TRBV5-1; CDR3 protein: CASSGRAEAFF; CDR3 DNA: TGCGCCAGCAGCGGACGGGCAGAAGCTTTCTTT
D gene: -; clone size: -; J gene: TRBJ1-5; CDR3 length: 17; V gene: TRBV11-3; CDR3 protein: CASSLTGRRNSNQPQHF; CDR3 DNA: TGTGCCAGCAGCTTAACCGGGCGCAGAAATAGCAATCAGCCCCAGCATTTT
D gene: -; clone size: -; J gene: TRBJ1-1; CDR3 length: 14; V gene: TRBV5-5; CDR3 protein: CASSLITGNTEAFF; CDR3 DNA: TGTGCCAGCAGCTTAATTACAGGGAACACTGAAGCTTTCTTT
D gene: -; clone size: -; J gene: TRBJ2-1; CDR3 length: 15; V gene: TRBV6-5; CDR3 protein: CATTPPGVSYNEQFF; CDR3 DNA: TGTGCCACCACTCCTCCGGGCGTCTCCTACAATGAGCAGTTCTTC
D gene: TRBD2; clone size: few; J gene: TRBJ2-2; CDR3 length: 19; V gene: TRBV4-2; CDR3 protein: CASSQDALAGLTGGGELFF; CDR3 DNA: TGTGCCAGCAGCCAAGATGCACTAGCGGGTCTCACCGGAGGCGGGGAGCTGTTTTTT
D gene: -; clone size: many; J gene: TRBJ1-2; CDR3 length: 15; V gene: TRBV20-1; CDR3 protein: CSARGRDASPYGYTF; CDR3 DNA: TGCAGTGCTAGAGGGCGGGACGCGTCGCCTTATGGCTACACCTTC
D gene: -; clone size: -; J gene: TRBJ2-7; CDR3 length: 15; V gene: TRBV6-5; CDR3 protein: CASSELVRSGTEQYF; CDR3 DNA: TGTGCCAGCAGCGAATTAGTCCGATCCGGAACCGAGCAGTACTTC
D gene: TRBD1; clone size: many; J gene: TRBJ1-5; CDR3 length: 14; V gene: TRBV7-9; CDR3 protein: CASSSTGGYQPQHF; CDR3 DNA: TGTGCCAGCAGCTCGACAGGGGGCTACCAGCCCCAGCATTTT
D gene: -; clone size: -; J gene: TRBJ2-3; CDR3 length: 16; V gene: TRBV11-2; CDR3 protein: CASSLGTDLKTDTQYF; CDR3 DNA: TGTGCCAGCAGCTTAGGGACAGATCTAAAAACAGATACGCAGTATTTT
D gene: -; clone size: few; J gene: TRBJ2-1; CDR3 length: 10; V gene: TRBV29-1; CDR3 protein: CSVPGWEQFF; CDR3 DNA: TGCAGCGTCCCGGGCTGGGAGCAGTTCTTC
D gene: -; clone size: few; J gene: TRBJ2-3; CDR3 length: 16; V gene: TRBV18; CDR3 protein: CASSPQTRPSTDTQYF; CDR3 DNA: TGTGCCAGCTCACCACAGACACGCCCTAGCACAGATACGCAGTATTTT
D gene: TRBD2; clone size: few; J gene: TRBJ2-3; CDR3 length: 17; V gene: TRBV7-6; CDR3 protein: CASSYGLAGVVTDTQYF; CDR3 DNA: TGTGCCAGCAGCTATGGACTAGCGGGAGTCGTGACAGATACGCAGTATTTT
D gene: -; clone size: -; J gene: TRBJ1-5; CDR3 length: 15; V gene: TRBV15; CDR3 protein: CATSRDGGFDQPQHF; CDR3 DNA: TGTGCCACCAGCAGAGACGGCGGGTTTGATCAGCCCCAGCATTTT
D gene: -; clone size: -; J gene: TRBJ2-3; CDR3 length: 16; V gene: TRBV20-1; CDR3 protein: CSAIGALLAVTDMQYF; CDR3 DNA: TGCAGTGCTATAGGGGCACTACTAGCAGTCACAGATATGCAGTATTTT
D gene: TRBD1; clone size: few; J gene: TRBJ1-1; CDR3 length: 13; V gene: TRBV29-1; CDR3 protein: CSVVGTANTEAFF; CDR3 DNA: TGCAGCGTTGTGGGGACAGCGAACACTGAAGCTTTCTTT
D gene: TRBD1; clone size: -; J gene: TRBJ1-5; CDR3 length: 15; V gene: TRBV2; CDR3 protein: CASSEGQTEGQPQHF; CDR3 DNA: TGTGCCAGCAGTGAGGGACAGACGGAAGGGCAGCCCCAGCATTTT
D gene: -; clone size: -; J gene: TRBJ2-3; CDR3 length: 12; V gene: TRBV11-3; CDR3 protein: CASAGQLDTQYF; CDR3 DNA: TGTGCCAGCGCAGGGCAGCTGGATACGCAGTATTTT
D gene: -; clone size: -; J gene: TRBJ1-6; CDR3 length: 16; V gene: TRBV7-9; CDR3 protein: CASSTGLTRWNSPLHF; CDR3 DNA: TGTGCCAGCAGCACGGGTCTCACTAGGTGGAATTCACCCCTCCACTTT
D gene: TRBD1; clone size: -; J gene: TRBJ2-7; CDR3 length: 16; V gene: TRBV5-6; CDR3 protein: CASSSLAGTGDHEQYF; CDR3 DNA: TGTGCCAGCAGCTCCCTGGCCGGGACAGGGGACCACGAGCAGTACTTC
D gene: -; clone size: many; J gene: TRBJ1-3; CDR3 length: 14; V gene: TRBV11-2; CDR3 protein: CASSLILSGNTIYF; CDR3 DNA: TGTGCCAGCAGCCTTATACTCTCTGGAAACACCATATATTTT
D gene: -; clone size: many; J gene: TRBJ2-1; CDR3 length: 17; V gene: TRBV7-8; CDR3 protein: CASSLSPIAASYNEQFF; CDR3 DNA: TGTGCCAGCAGCTTATCTCCCATAGCGGCCTCCTACAATGAGCAGTTCTTC
D gene: -; clone size: -; J gene: TRBJ2-3; CDR3 length: 15; V gene: TRBV6-5; CDR3 protein: CASSYSQGSTDTQYF; CDR3 DNA: TGTGCCAGCAGTTACTCGCAGGGCAGCACAGATACGCAGTATTTT